The 21 T cell receptor beta chains given below trace back to one sample, sequenced in a study of T-cell reconstitution after alpha-beta-depleted transplantation in children. Unique molecular identifiers tagged the TCRbeta library. TCRdb itself ran the PCR reads through MiXCR, one entry per CDR3 protein. The data hold approximately 1,000,000 distinct CDR3 sequences, with about 30% observed a single time. The sample consisted of PBMCs, mostly from graft donor cells, taken 360 days after TCRalphabeta/CD19-depleted stem cell transplant. These receptors were collected from a boy under two years old who had a stem cell transplant for SCID, so the T cells may come from the graft donor.

This chain links TRBV6-5 with TRBJ2-6; D may correspond to TRBD1 or TRBD2 (5 bases each). Germline CDR1 reads MNHEY; CDR2 reads SVGAGI. V was trimmed by 0 bases and J by 1 base, leaving 16 bases between them. This CDR3 region has 19 residues. The CDR3 protein is CASSYSLQGPKSGANVLTF. In DNA, the CDR3 is TGTGCCAGCAGTTACTCTCTTCAGGGACCCAAGTCTGGGGCCAACGTCCTGACTTTC.

This clonotype was counted between two and nine times. The rearrangement joins TRBV3-1 to TRBJ2-3; tentatively, D is TRBD2 (5 bases). CDR3 length: 16 residues. The V gene lost 1 base and the J gene lost 1 base, with 12 bases spanning the gap. Germline V gives CDR1 LGHDT, CDR2 YNNKEL (reference sequence). The CDR3 DNA follows: TGTGCCAGCAGCCAAGGCGGGCGAGCGGGCACAGATACGCAGTATTTT. It is translated as CASSQGGRAGTDTQYF.

The chain recombines TRBV24-1 with TRBJ2-1, with 9 nucleotides matching TRBD2. V shed 4 bases and J 4 bases; nucleotides not matched to a gene: 10. Per germline, CDR1 KGHDR and CDR2 SFDVKD. The CDR3 sequence is 17 residues long. CDR3 in DNA: TGTGCCACCAGTGAGCGCGATAAGCGGGGGGTATACAATGAGCAGTTCTTC. The encoded protein is CATSERDKRGVYNEQFF.

This clonotype was seen a handful of times. V gene TRBV4-1 combines with J gene TRBJ1-3; D unresolved. V lost 2 bases and J lost 13, with 15 bases in between. The CDR3 runs 13 residues. CDR1 and CDR2 from the germline V gene are MGHRA and YSYEKL. CDR3: CASSQPLGGVIYF. The DNA for the CDR3 is TGCGCCAGCAGCCAACCTTTAGGCGGGGTGATATATTTT.

This clonotype was observed a few times. The V gene is TRBV5-1, the J gene TRBJ2-1; 8 positions match TRBD1. Germline V CDR1 and CDR2: SGHRS, YFSETQ. V lost 4 bases to trimming and J lost 7 bases; unmatched junction nucleotides: 10. The CDR3 is made up of 15 amino acids. The CDR3 sequence: CASSPGQGFVNEQFF. The CDR3 nucleotides read TGCGCCAGCAGCCCCGGACAGGGTTTTGTTAATGAGCAGTTCTTC.

This clonotype was counted only a few times. The V and J genes are TRBV12-3 or TRBV12-4 and TRBJ2-7; D is unclear. The CDR3 loop spans 15 amino acids. Trimming took 5 bases from V and 0 from J, leaving 14 bases between them. The CDR3 DNA follows: TGTGCCAGCAGTCTCACCAGTACATTCTCCTACGAGCAGTACTTC. It encodes CASSLTSTFSYEQYF.

Comment on this clonotype: One end of the junction varies from germline; a read error may be responsible. This chain connects TRBV3-1 to TRBJ2-3; D uncertain. Germline V gene data show CDR1 as LGHDT and CDR2 as YNNKEL (reference sequence). This CDR3 is built from 14 residues. The CDR3 DNA is TGTGCCAGCAGCCAAGCACTTCGCACCGATACGCAGTATTTT. As protein: CASSQALRTDTQYF.

This clonotype has more than one count but fewer than ten. This rearrangement joins TRBV20-1 to TRBJ2-1, with 10 nucleotides matching TRBD2. CDR1 and CDR2 from the germline V gene are DFQATT and SNEGSKA (reference sequence). The CDR3 has 16 amino acids. V lost 3 bases, J lost 5 bases, and 10 bases stayed unmatched. The chain's CDR3 is CSARTASGGLNNEQFF. The DNA for the CDR3 is TGCAGTGCTAGGACGGCTAGCGGGGGCCTGAACAATGAGCAGTTCTTC.

The V and J genes are TRBV4-1 and TRBJ1-3; possible D gene TRBD1, 5 bases. The germline V and J ends were trimmed by 0 bases and 3 bases, with 15 bases remaining between them. This CDR3 contains 17 residues. Germline-derived CDR1 and CDR2 are MGHRA and YSYEKL. CDR3 DNA sequence: TGCGCCAGCAGCCAAGATGGAGCACGGACAAATGGAAACACCATATATTTT. It specifies CASSQDGARTNGNTIYF.

This clonotype was seen a single time. The V call is TRBV4-1, the J call TRBJ2-1, with TRBD1 matching over 9 bases. V lost 3 bases to trimming and J lost 5 bases; unmatched junction nucleotides: 5. Looked up from germline, CDR1 is MGHRA and CDR2 is YSYEKL. The CDR3 loop spans 15 amino acids. CDR3 in amino acids: CASSHRDRDDNEQFF. CDR3 sequence (DNA): TGCGCCAGCAGCCACCGGGACAGGGATGACAATGAGCAGTTCTTC.

This sequence joins TRBV12-3 or TRBV12-4 and TRBJ2-3, with a weak D call TRBD1 (5 bases). V shed 4 bases and J shed 0 bases, with 20 bases lying between them. The CDR3 is made up of 18 amino acids. The CDR3 DNA sequence: TGTGCCAGCAGTTCAGGGTCACCAGCCGTGGCTAGCACAGATACGCAGTATTTT. It specifies CASSSGSPAVASTDTQYF.

The rearrangement links TRBV3-1 to TRBJ1-4, with TRBD1 as a possible D gene (5 bases). The germline gives CDR1 LGHDT, CDR2 YNNKEL (reference sequence). This CDR3 region has 12 residues. V was cut by 2 bases and J by 14 bases, with 12 bases left in between. CDR3: CASSQRGQVLFF. As DNA, the CDR3 is TGTGCCAGCAGCCAAAGAGGACAAGTCCTGTTTTTT.

The chain joins TRBV12-3 or TRBV12-4 to TRBJ2-1, with 15 bases that match TRBD2. The junction had 3 bases not matched to a gene; V was cut back by 5 bases and J by 1 base. This CDR3 is 17 amino acids long. CDR3 DNA: TGTGCCAGCAGTCCGGGACTAGCGGGGGGATCCTACAATGAGCAGTTCTTC. This sequence encodes CASSPGLAGGSYNEQFF.

This chain uses TRBV3-1 with TRBJ2-5; unclear D gene. Germline CDR1 is LGHDT and CDR2 is YNNKEL (reference sequence). The V and J ends lost 4 bases and 5 bases respectively, with 8 bases between them. CDR3 length: 12 amino acids. CDR3 in amino acids: CASSRSAETQYF. Written as DNA, the CDR3 is TGTGCCAGCAGCCGCTCGGCGGAGACCCAGTACTTC.

This chain links TRBV12-3 or TRBV12-4 with TRBJ2-2; D is unclear. This CDR3 spans 15 amino acids. Trimming cost V 8 bases and J 0 bases, with 13 bases left between them. This chain's CDR3 is CASAPRQPNTGELFF. Written as DNA, the CDR3 is TGTGCCAGCGCCCCCAGGCAGCCGAACACCGGGGAGCTGTTTTTT.

This clonotype was seen more than once but under ten times. V is TRBV9 and J is TRBJ2-2; tentative D call: TRBD2 (7 bases). Trimming removed 0 bases at V and 7 bases at J, with 13 bases between. The CDR3 is made up of 15 amino acids. Germline CDR1 is SGDLS and CDR2 is YYNGEE. Here the CDR3 reads CASSVDGGGDGELFF. In DNA form, the CDR3 reads TGTGCCAGCAGCGTAGATGGAGGGGGGGACGGGGAGCTGTTTTTT.

This clonotype showed up just a few times. The chain couples TRBV20-1 to TRBJ2-1; no reliable D call. The V gene lost 5 bases and the J gene lost 6 bases, with 8 bases spanning the gap. CDR1 is DFQATT, CDR2 SNEGSKA, per germline (reference sequence). The CDR3 runs to 11 residues. The CDR3: CSALESNEQFF. The CDR3 DNA reads as TGCAGTGCTTTGGAGAGCAATGAGCAGTTCTTC.

The chain carries TRBV12-5 and TRBJ2-2, with D possibly TRBD1 on 6 matching bases. Germline CDR1 reads LGHNT; CDR2 reads FRNRAP. V was clipped by 2 bases and J by 9 bases, with 16 bases between them. The CDR3 is 15 amino acids. CDR3 sequence reads: CASGLLTGTPRELFF. Written as DNA, the CDR3 is TGTGCTAGTGGTTTGCTCACCGGGACACCGAGGGAGCTGTTTTTT.

The DNA of the CDR3 is TGTGCCATCTCTTCCGGACACCCGGGGCCAACTAATGAAAAACTGTTTTTT. Protein sequence: CAISSGHPGPTNEKLFF. This sequence joins TRBV10-3 and TRBJ1-4, with a weak D call TRBD1 (5 bases). Germline values: CDR1 ENHRY, CDR2 SYGVKD. CDR3 size: 17 residues. Deletions cut 8 bases from V and 0 bases from J, with 19 bases between.

The rearrangement links TRBV5-5 to TRBJ2-1; D is undetermined. V lost 0 bases and J 8 bases, leaving 6 bases between the germline ends. In germline, CDR1 is SGHKS, CDR2 YYEKEE (reference sequence). The CDR3 loop spans 12 amino acids. CDR3 protein: CASSLGSHEQFF. DNA of the CDR3: TGTGCCAGCAGCTTGGGGTCCCATGAGCAGTTCTTC.

This chain links TRBV7-9 with TRBJ2-3, with a tentative D call TRBD2 (5 bases). The V and J ends lost 2 bases and 5 bases respectively, with 14 bases between them. Germline loops: CDR1 SEHNR, CDR2 FQNEAQ (reference sequence). The CDR3 contains 15 residues. The CDR3, as DNA: TGTGCCAGCAGCTTAAGCCCCCAAGGGAGAGATACGCAGTATTTT. Its translation: CASSLSPQGRDTQYF.